The 13 T cell receptor beta chains reported below all come from one sample, sequenced in a study of T cell changes during pregnancy in multiple sclerosis. Here immunoSEQ multiplex PCR was the method, and the copy in TCRdb shows in-frame clones only, minus some. The sample records 70,000 to 95,000 clones, under 95% being singletons. Source: peripheral blood, taken after pregnancy. Receptors originate from a female donor in good health, enrolled as a control in a pregnancy study.

The chain combines TRBV30 with TRBJ2-7, with D possibly TRBD2 on 6 matching bases. Trimming pared 4 bases from V and 3 bases from J, leaving 13 bases between. CDR3 length equals 13 residues. CDR1 is GTSNPN and CDR2 is SVGIG in the germline V gene (reference sequence). CDR3 sequence (DNA): TGTGCCTGGACTGCCGGGGGTGGCTACGAGCAGTACTTC. Protein: CAWTAGGGYEQYF.

This chain joins TRBV5-6 and TRBJ1-4; 12 positions match TRBD1. The CDR3 has 18 residues. CDR1 and CDR2 (germline): SGHDT, YYEEEE. V was pared by 0 bases and J by 5 bases, with 8 bases of the junction left unmatched. In nucleotides, the CDR3 is TGTGCCAGCAGCTTGGTCGGGGACAGGGGGCGCGGAAATGAAAAACTGTTTTTT. Its protein product is CASSLVGDRGRGNEKLFF.

V usage is TRBV19 and J usage is TRBJ1-2; D is possibly TRBD1 (6 bases). Germline V gene data show CDR1 as LNHDA and CDR2 as SQIVND (reference sequence). CDR3 length: 13 residues. The V and J ends lost 3 bases and 4 bases respectively, with 9 bases between them. The CDR3 DNA reads as TGTGCCAGTAGTATGTCACAGGGCTATGGCTACACCTTC. Translating gives CASSMSQGYGYTF.

J is TRBJ2-3 and V is TRBV11-2; unclear D gene. The CDR3 is 14 residues long. The V end was cut by 1 base, the J end by 0 bases, with 5 bases between. The germline gives CDR1 SGHAT, CDR2 FQNNGV. CDR3 in DNA: TGTGCCAGCAGCTTAGTTCGGAGCACAGATACGCAGTATTTT. This sequence encodes CASSLVRSTDTQYF.

The chain couples TRBV9 to TRBJ2-7; the match to TRBD2 covers 7 bases. Germline V lookup: CDR1 SGDLS, CDR2 YYNGEE. This CDR3 contains 14 residues. V lost 0 bases to trimming and J lost 6 bases; unmatched junction nucleotides: 6. The CDR3, as DNA: TGTGCCAGCAGCGTAGGCGGGAGTCCGTCCGAGCAGTACTTC. Its translation: CASSVGGSPSEQYF. Supplemented by reference TRBV9 and TRBJ2-7, the full variable domain reads DSGVTQTPKHLITATGQRVTLRCSPRSGDLSVYWYQQSLDQGLQFLIQYYNGEERAKGNILERFSAQQFPDLHSELNLSSLELGDSALYFCASSVGGSPSEQYFGPGTRLTVT.

J is TRBJ2-3 and V is TRBV15, with 7 nucleotides matching TRBD2. The CDR3 covers 15 residues. Germline trimming cut 0 bases from V and 5 bases from J; bases unmatched to any gene: 5. Germline V gives CDR1 LNHNV, CDR2 YYDKDF (reference sequence). The CDR3 sequence is CATSREPSGGDTQYF. DNA of the CDR3: TGTGCCACCAGCAGAGAACCTAGCGGAGGAGATACGCAGTATTTT.

The genes are TRBV27 and TRBJ2-7; 7 nucleotides line up with TRBD1. Germline CDR1 MNHEY, CDR2 SMNVEV (reference sequence). The CDR3 runs 13 residues. V was clipped by 0 bases and J by 6 bases; unmatched bases: 2. This chain's CDR3 is CASSLSRTGEQYF. The DNA for the CDR3 is TGTGCCAGCAGTTTATCAAGGACAGGCGAGCAGTACTTC.

The rearrangement links TRBV25-1 to TRBJ2-5; 9 bases are a match to TRBD2. The CDR3 contains 16 residues. V dropped 3 bases and J dropped 2; count of bases not matched to a gene: 7. Germline CDR1 and CDR2: MGHDK and SYGVNS. The CDR3 nucleotides are TGTGCCAGCAGTGATTGGAGCGGGGGGCGGCAAGAGACCCAGTACTTC. Protein sequence: CASSDWSGGRQETQYF.

This clone was counted once. The chain carries TRBV7-2 and TRBJ2-7; 12 nucleotides align to TRBD2. The junction had 5 bases not matched to a gene; V was cut back by 6 bases and J by 2 bases. This CDR3 contains 15 residues. Germline V gene lookup returns CDR1 SGHTA and CDR2 FQGNSA. CDR3 loop: CASRTLAGGTYEQYF. In nucleotides, the CDR3 is TGTGCCAGCAGGACGCTAGCGGGAGGGACCTACGAGCAGTACTTC.

The rearrangement uses TRBV5-1 and TRBJ1-1; TRBD1 matches 7 bases. V gave up 4 bases and J gave up 5 bases; unmatched junction bases: 8. Germline V CDR1 and CDR2: SGHRS, YFSETQ. The CDR3 has 14 residues. The CDR3 DNA reads as TGCGCCAGCAGCCCCTACAGGGGTGGGACTGAAGCTTTCTTT. Amino acids: CASSPYRGGTEAFF.

This rearrangement joins TRBV6-5 to TRBJ1-1; D is unresolved. CDR1 MNHEY and CDR2 SVGAGI come from the germline V gene. The CDR3 totals 14 residues. The V end lost 0 bases, the J end lost 4 bases, and 9 bases lay between the germline ends. For the CDR3, the DNA is TGTGCCAGCAGTTACTCCGACATCGGCACTGAAGCTTTCTTT. Its translation: CASSYSDIGTEAFF.

This clone was counted once. This chain joins TRBV7-9 and TRBJ1-1; D unresolved. Germline V gene sequence: CDR1 SEHNR, CDR2 FQNEAQ (reference sequence). Trimming left V 5 bases short and J 1 base short, with 11 bases between. The CDR3 loop spans 14 amino acids. CDR3 sequence reads: CASSRPTENTEAFF. The CDR3 DNA reads as TGTGCCAGCAGCCGACCTACAGAGAACACTGAAGCTTTCTTT.

J is TRBJ1-4 and V is TRBV15; D ambiguous. Germline CDR1 and CDR2: LNHNV and YYDKDF (reference sequence). The CDR3 is 15 amino acids. V lost 0 bases to trimming and J lost 3 bases, with 8 bases between them. The CDR3 coding sequence is TGTGCCACCAGCAGAGATGGACTAGCTAATGAAAAACTGTTTTTT. This codes for CATSRDGLANEKLFF.